This TCR beta chain was sequenced for a study of T cell responses to AZD1222 COVID-19 vaccine. Remarks on this clone: The antigen is undetermined.

Clones were sequenced by immunoSEQ multiplex PCR, and TCRdb holds only the in-frame ones, with some missing. The sample has about 40,000 clones, roughly 85% seen once. The CDR3 totals 19 residues. Overall study results and limits: Spike as a whole was targeted by vaccine-associated CD4 TCRs, dominant at 160-218 and 743-854. Reportedly, nearly half of unique spike TCRs recognized epitopes outside B.1.351/B.1.1.7 mutations. Compared with day 0, the breadth and depth of the Spike-specific TCR repertoire rose significantly after two doses of AZD1222.

The TCR comes from an adult who received the MenACWY meningococcal vaccine as a control. V and J are TRBV21-1 and TRBJ2-3; the D call TRBD2 from the table was never checked on the DNA. TRBV21-1 constitutes a pseudogene. The sample in question was peripheral blood, obtained 28 days after the second dose of the MenACWY control vaccine. The CDR3 DNA reads as TGTGCCAGCAGCGTACCGGGACTAGCGGAGATTGGCTGCACAGATACGCAGTATTTT. Translation gives CASSVPGLAEIGCTDTQYF.